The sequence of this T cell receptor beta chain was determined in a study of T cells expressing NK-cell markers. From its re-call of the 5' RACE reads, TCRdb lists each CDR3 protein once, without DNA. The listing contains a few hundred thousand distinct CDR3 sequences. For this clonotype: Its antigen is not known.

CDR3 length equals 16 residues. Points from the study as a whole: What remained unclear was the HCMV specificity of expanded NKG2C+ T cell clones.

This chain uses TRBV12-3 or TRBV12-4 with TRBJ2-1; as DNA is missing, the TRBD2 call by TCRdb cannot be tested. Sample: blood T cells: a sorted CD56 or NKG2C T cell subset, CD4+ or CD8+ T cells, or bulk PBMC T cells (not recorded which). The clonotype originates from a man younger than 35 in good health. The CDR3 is CASSPPSGLTYNEQFF.